This TCR beta chain was recovered during a study of T cell responses to AZD1222 COVID-19 vaccine. The data were produced by immunoSEQ multiplex PCR, yet TCRdb's version contains in-frame clones alone and is incomplete. The sample lists 95,000 to 100,000 clones, around 87% seen once, with around 9.6% in the top ten. The CDR3 loop spans 15 amino acids. V gave up 1 base and J gave up 0 bases, with 10 bases separating them. Germline CDR1 is KGHSH and CDR2 is LQKENI. This TCR was recovered from an adult who received the AZD1222 COVID-19 vaccine. The chain combines TRBV18 with TRBJ2-7; D not resolved. Sequenced here: peripheral blood, sampled 28 days after the second AZD1222 dose. The CDR3 DNA is TGTGCCAGCTCACCACTCGGAGACCGCTCCTACGAGCAGTACTTC. This codes for CASSPLGDRSYEQYF.